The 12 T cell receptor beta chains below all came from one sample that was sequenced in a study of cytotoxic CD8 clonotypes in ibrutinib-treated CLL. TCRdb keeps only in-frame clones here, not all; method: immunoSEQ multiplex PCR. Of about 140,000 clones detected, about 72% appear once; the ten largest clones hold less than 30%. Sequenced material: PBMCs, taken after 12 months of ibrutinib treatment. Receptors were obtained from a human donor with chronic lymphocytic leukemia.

The CDR3 DNA reads TGTGCCTGGAGCTCTCTGCGGTTCTCCTACAATGAGCAGTTCTTC. This codes for CAWSSLRFSYNEQFF. V is TRBV30 and J is TRBJ2-1, with no clear D. Germline V gene lookup returns CDR1 GTSNPN and CDR2 SVGIG (reference sequence). The CDR3 runs 15 residues. Trimming took 3 bases from V and 0 from J, leaving 12 bases between them.

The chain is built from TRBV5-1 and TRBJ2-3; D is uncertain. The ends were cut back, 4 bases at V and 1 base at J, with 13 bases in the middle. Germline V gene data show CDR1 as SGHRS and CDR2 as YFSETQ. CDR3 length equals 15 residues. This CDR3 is CASSPNWGGTDTQYF. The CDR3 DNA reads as TGCGCCAGCAGCCCTAACTGGGGTGGCACAGATACGCAGTATTTT.

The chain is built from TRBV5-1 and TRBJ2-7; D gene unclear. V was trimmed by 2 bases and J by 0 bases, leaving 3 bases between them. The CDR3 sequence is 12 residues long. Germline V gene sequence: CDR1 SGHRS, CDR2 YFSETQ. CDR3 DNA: TGCGCCAGCAGCTTCAGCTCCTACGAGCAGTACTTC. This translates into CASSFSSYEQYF.

CDR3 region: CVTAEKRQYEQYF. The DNA of the CDR3 is TGTGTTACTGCAGAAAAAAGACAATACGAGCAGTACTTC. The rearrangement uses TRBV30 and TRBJ2-7, with unresolved D. Germline CDR1 is GTSNPN and CDR2 is SVGIG (reference sequence). The CDR3 is 13 residues long.

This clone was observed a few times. The CDR3 bases are TGTGCCAGCAGCGTAGACCACAGGGCCTCCGAAGCTTTCTTT. Translated: CASSVDHRASEAFF. The genes are TRBV9 and TRBJ1-1, with D perhaps matching TRBD1 (6 bases). V was clipped by 0 bases and J by 8 bases, with 14 bases between them. The CDR3 length is 14 residues. CDR1 is SGDLS and CDR2 is YYNGEE in the germline V gene.

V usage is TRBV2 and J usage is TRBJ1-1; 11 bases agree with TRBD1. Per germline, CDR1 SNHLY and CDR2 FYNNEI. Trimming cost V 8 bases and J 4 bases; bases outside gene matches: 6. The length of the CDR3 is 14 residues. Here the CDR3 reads CASEGTGGGTEAFF. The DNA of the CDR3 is TGTGCCAGCGAAGGGACAGGGGGGGGCACTGAAGCTTTCTTT.

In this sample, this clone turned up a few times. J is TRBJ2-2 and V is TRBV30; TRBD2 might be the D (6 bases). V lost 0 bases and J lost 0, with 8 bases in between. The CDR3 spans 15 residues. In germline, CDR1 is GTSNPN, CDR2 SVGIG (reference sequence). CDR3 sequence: CAWSVGGTNTGELFF. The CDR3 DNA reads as TGTGCCTGGAGTGTTGGAGGGACGAACACCGGGGAGCTGTTTTTT. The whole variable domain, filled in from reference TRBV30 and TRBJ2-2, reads SQTIHQWPATLVQPVGSPLSLECTVEGTSNPNLYWYRQAAGRGLQLLFYSVGIGQISSEVPQNLSASRPQDRQFILSSKKLLLSDSGFYLCAWSVGGTNTGELFFGEGSRLTVL.

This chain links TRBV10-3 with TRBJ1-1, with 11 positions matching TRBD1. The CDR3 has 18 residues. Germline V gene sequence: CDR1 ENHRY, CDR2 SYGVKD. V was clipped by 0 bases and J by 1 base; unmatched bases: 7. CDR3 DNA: TGTGCCATCAGTGAGTCGGACAGGGGGCGCGTGAGGAACACTGAAGCTTTCTTT. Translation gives CAISESDRGRVRNTEAFF.

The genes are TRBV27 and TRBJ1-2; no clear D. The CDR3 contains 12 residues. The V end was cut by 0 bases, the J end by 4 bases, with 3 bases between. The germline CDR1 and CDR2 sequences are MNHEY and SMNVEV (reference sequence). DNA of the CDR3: TGTGCCAGCAGTTTATCGGGCTATGGCTACACCTTC. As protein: CASSLSGYGYTF.

The CDR3, as DNA: TGTGCCAGCAGCTTATTTACTAGCCGGGAGCAGTACTTC. Its translation is CASSLFTSREQYF. The chain combines TRBV7-2 with TRBJ2-7; a possible D gene is TRBD2 (6 bases). The CDR3 is 13 residues long. Trimming pared 2 bases from V and 7 bases from J, leaving 12 bases between. Looked up from germline, CDR1 is SGHTA and CDR2 is FQGNSA.

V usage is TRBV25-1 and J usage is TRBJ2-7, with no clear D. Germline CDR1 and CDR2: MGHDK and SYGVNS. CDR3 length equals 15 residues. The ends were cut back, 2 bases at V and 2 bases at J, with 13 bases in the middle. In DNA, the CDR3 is TGTGCCAGCAGTGAAGGCCTGGGCCTCACCTACGAGCAGTACTTC. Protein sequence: CASSEGLGLTYEQYF.

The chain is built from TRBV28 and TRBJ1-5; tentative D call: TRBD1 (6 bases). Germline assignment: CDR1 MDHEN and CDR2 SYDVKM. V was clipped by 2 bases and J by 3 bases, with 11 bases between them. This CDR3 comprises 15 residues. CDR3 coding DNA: TGTGCCAGCAGTTTAGAGGGGACAAACAATCAGCCCCAGCATTTT. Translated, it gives CASSLEGTNNQPQHF.